The 24 T cell receptor beta chains below were found in one sample sequenced in a study of T-cell reconstitution after alpha-beta-depleted transplantation in children. It was with unique molecular identifiers that the TCRbeta library was prepared. In TCRdb, the PCR reads were re-called with MiXCR into one record per CDR3 protein. The sample includes hundreds of thousands of distinct CDR3 sequences, 15% to 20% of them seen just once. This material consisted of PBMCs, mostly from graft donor cells, taken 360 days after TCRalphabeta/CD19-depleted stem cell transplant. These receptor sequences come from a male patient under 10 years old who had a stem cell transplant for acute lymphoblastic leukemia, so the T cells may come from the graft donor.

The V call is TRBV3-1, the J call TRBJ1-3; the D gene is possibly TRBD1 (6 bases). This CDR3 comprises 16 residues. Looked up from germline, CDR1 is LGHDT and CDR2 is YNNKEL (reference sequence). The V end was cut by 0 bases, the J end by 3 bases, with 12 bases between. CDR3: CASSQDWGQDGNTIYF. DNA for the CDR3: TGTGCCAGCAGCCAAGATTGGGGGCAGGATGGAAACACCATATATTTT.

The chain has TRBV7-8 and TRBJ2-5; TRBD1 is a possible D gene (5 bases). This CDR3 contains 16 residues. V was shortened by 0 bases and J by 4 bases, with 15 bases between the two germline ends. Per germline, CDR1 SGHVS and CDR2 FQNEAQ. CDR3 sequence reads: CASSLARTKTRETQYF. As DNA, the CDR3 is TGTGCCAGCAGCTTAGCGAGGACAAAAACGCGAGAGACCCAGTACTTC.

V and J are TRBV20-1 and TRBJ2-1, with D perhaps matching TRBD2 (6 bases). CDR3 size: 15 residues. Per the germline V gene, CDR1 is DFQATT and CDR2 is SNEGSKA (reference sequence). Trimming left V 7 bases short and J 1 base short, with 17 bases between. CDR3 in amino acids: CSVKTPGLSYNEQFF. CDR3 bases: TGCAGTGTTAAAACCCCGGGACTGTCCTACAATGAGCAGTTCTTC.

This clonotype has at least ten counts. The J gene is TRBJ2-1, the V gene TRBV7-9; no reliable D call. Germline V lookup: CDR1 SEHNR, CDR2 FQNEAQ (reference sequence). This CDR3 region has 17 residues. Trimming removed 3 bases at V and 0 bases at J, with 15 bases between. For the CDR3, the DNA is TGTGCCAGCAGCTTCGCTTGGTGGCCATCCTCCTACAATGAGCAGTTCTTC. Its protein product is CASSFAWWPSSYNEQFF. The complete variable domain, with remaining parts taken from reference TRBV7-9 and TRBJ2-1, reads DTGVSQNPRHKITKRGQNVTFRCDPISEHNRLYWYRQTLGQGPEFLTYFQNEAQLEKSRLLSDRFSAERPKGSFSTLEIQRTEQGDSAMYLCASSFAWWPSSYNEQFFGPGTRLTVL.

This clonotype was observed at least ten times. As DNA, the CDR3 is TGCAGCGTTGAGGACAAGAGGACCCAGCATTTT. Its translation: CSVEDKRTQHF. This sequence joins TRBV29-1 and TRBJ1-5, with D tentatively TRBD1 (5 bases). The length of the CDR3 is 11 residues. CDR1 is SQVTM and CDR2 is ANQGSEA in the germline V gene. Between the trimmed V and J ends, which lost 3 bases and 11 bases, there was a span of 11 bases.

This clonotype was seen only a few times. The chain carries TRBV29-1 and TRBJ1-1; D not resolved. Looked up from germline, CDR1 is SQVTM and CDR2 is ANQGSEA. The CDR3 loop spans 13 amino acids. Trimming pared 1 base from V and 6 bases from J, leaving 12 bases between. This CDR3 is CSVEVPDFPEAFF. CDR3 DNA sequence: TGCAGCGTTGAAGTCCCGGACTTTCCTGAAGCTTTCTTT.

The chain uses TRBV7-9 and TRBJ2-2; D call uncertain. Germline-derived CDR1 and CDR2 are SEHNR and FQNEAQ (reference sequence). Trimming took off 3 bases at V and 4 bases at J, with 9 bases between the two ends. There are 14 residues in the CDR3. CDR3 in amino acids: CASSLDQVTGELFF. CDR3 DNA sequence: TGTGCCAGCAGCTTGGATCAGGTCACCGGGGAGCTGTTTTTT.

The chain recombines TRBV4-2 with TRBJ2-1, with 10 bases fitting TRBD2. Trimming removed 0 bases from V and 3 bases from J; junction bases left unmatched: 5. This CDR3 has 17 amino acids. Germline V gene data show CDR1 as LGHNA and CDR2 as YNFKEQ. CDR3 DNA sequence: TGTGCCAGCAGCCAAGATGAGGGGACTAGCGTCTACAATGAGCAGTTCTTC. This codes for CASSQDEGTSVYNEQFF.

This chain connects TRBV9 to TRBJ2-1; D is uncertain. Trimming left V 0 bases short and J 6 bases short, with 7 bases between. This CDR3 spans 13 amino acids. The germline V gene has CDR1 SGDLS and CDR2 YYNGEE. The DNA for the CDR3 is TGTGCCAGCAGCGTAGCCCTCCGCAATGAGCAGTTCTTC. Amino acid sequence: CASSVALRNEQFF.

The chain employs TRBV28 and TRBJ2-1, with D hard to call. Germline lookup yields CDR1 MDHEN and CDR2 SYDVKM. V was cut by 5 bases and J by 5 bases, with 16 bases left in between. The CDR3 consists of 15 residues. The CDR3 coding sequence is TGTGCCAGCAGTCCCCGGCTAGTGCGGCACAATGAGCAGTTCTTC. Amino acid sequence: CASSPRLVRHNEQFF.

This clonotype appeared a few times. J is TRBJ1-4 and V is TRBV7-9, with TRBD1 matching 7 bases. Germline-derived CDR1 and CDR2 are SEHNR and FQNEAQ (reference sequence). This CDR3 spans 15 amino acids. Trimming removed 0 bases from V and 5 bases from J; junction bases left unmatched: 3. CDR3 in DNA: TGTGCCAGCAGCTTAGCCGGGACAGAAAATGAAAAACTGTTTTTT. Amino acids: CASSLAGTENEKLFF.

This clonotype appeared many times. This chain links TRBV7-8 with TRBJ2-3, with D unclear. The V end was cut by 9 bases, the J end by 4 bases, with 11 bases between. Germline values: CDR1 SGHVS, CDR2 FQNEAQ. There are 12 residues in the CDR3. The DNA of the CDR3 is TGTGCCAGTAGGGAACTTGCAGATACGCAGTATTTT. It encodes CASRELADTQYF.

This clonotype occurred once. One end of the junction varies from germline; a read error may be responsible. The CDR3 region is CASSHPTGEQFF. As DNA, the CDR3 is TGTGCCAGCTCACACCCCACCGGGGAGCAGTTTTTT. The chain joins TRBV9 to TRBJ2-2, with a weak D call TRBD2 (5 bases). CDR1 is SGDLS and CDR2 is YYNGEE in the germline V gene. The CDR3 covers 12 residues. The whole variable domain, filled in from reference TRBV9 and TRBJ2-2, reads DSGVTQTPKHLITATGQRVTLRCSPRSGDLSVYWYQQSLDQGLQFLIQYYNGEERAKGNILERFSAQQFPDLHSELNLSSLELGDSALYFCASSHPTGEQFFGEGSRLTVL.

This clonotype was picked up many times. This chain links TRBV20-1 with TRBJ2-3; possible D gene TRBD2, 6 bases. Germline V gene data show CDR1 as DFQATT and CDR2 as SNEGSKA (reference sequence). V lost 4 bases, J lost 2 bases, and 13 bases lay in between. This CDR3 contains 14 residues. This CDR3 reads CSANLAFFTDTQYF. The CDR3 DNA is TGCAGTGCTAACCTAGCGTTCTTCACAGATACGCAGTATTTT.

This clonotype was detected a few times. The rearrangement joins TRBV6-2 or TRBV6-3 to TRBJ2-7; 8 bases fit TRBD1. Germline V lookup: CDR1 MNHEY, CDR2 SVGEGT. V shed 0 bases, J shed 3 bases, and the junction held 1 base outside the gene matches. The CDR3 runs 14 residues. CDR3 loop: CASSYSGQVYEQYF. CDR3 coding DNA: TGTGCCAGCAGTTACTCGGGACAGGTCTACGAGCAGTACTTC.

There are a few counts of this clonotype. The chain links TRBV5-4 to TRBJ2-7; 7 nucleotides line up with TRBD2. Germline V gives CDR1 SGHNT, CDR2 YYREEE (reference sequence). J was trimmed by 3 bases and V by 1 base; bases with no gene match: 10. The CDR3 length is 16 residues. CDR3 DNA sequence: TGTGCCAGCAGCTTGAGGGGAACTAGCGAAGTCTACGAGCAGTACTTC. Translation gives CASSLRGTSEVYEQYF.

The CDR3 bases are TGTGCCTGGAGTGTACGGTGGTCTGGGCAGCCCCAGCATTTT. Its translation is CAWSVRWSGQPQHF. V usage is TRBV30 and J usage is TRBJ1-5; D is ambiguous. The CDR3 is 14 amino acids. Germline V gene sequence: CDR1 GTSNPN, CDR2 SVGIG (reference sequence). The ends were cut back, 0 bases at V and 7 bases at J, with 13 bases in the middle. Drawing the rest from reference TRBV30 and TRBJ1-5, the complete variable domain is SQTIHQWPATLVQPVGSPLSLECTVEGTSNPNLYWYRQAAGRGLQLLFYSVGIGQISSEVPQNLSASRPQDRQFILSSKKLLLSDSGFYLCAWSVRWSGQPQHFGDGTRLSIL.

This rearrangement joins TRBV7-6 to TRBJ2-3, with TRBD1 as a possible D gene (5 bases). The length of the CDR3 is 14 residues. V lost 1 base, J lost 3 bases, and 8 bases lay in between. In germline, CDR1 is SGHVS, CDR2 FNYEAQ. As DNA, the CDR3 is TGTGCCAGCAGCTTAGGCAGGGAAACAGATACGCAGTATTTT. Translating it yields CASSLGRETDTQYF. Looking up the rest from reference TRBV7-6 and TRBJ2-3 gives the full variable domain: GAGVSQSPRYKVTKRGQDVALRCDPISGHVSLYWYRQALGQGPEFLTYFNYEAQQDKSGLPNDRFSAERPEGSISTLTIQRTEQRDSAMYRCASSLGRETDTQYFGPGTRLTVL.

Many counts were recorded for this clonotype. This CDR3 is CASSQDGGRDGEQYF. CDR3 coding DNA: TGTGCCAGCAGCCAAGACGGCGGGCGGGATGGGGAGCAGTACTTC. The chain uses TRBV4-2 and TRBJ2-7; D is possibly TRBD2 (6 bases). Per germline, CDR1 LGHNA and CDR2 YNFKEQ. V was clipped by 0 bases and J by 7 bases, with 16 bases between them. The CDR3 contains 15 residues.

V usage is TRBV12-3 or TRBV12-4 and J usage is TRBJ2-1, with D unresolved. This CDR3 comprises 17 residues. The V end was cut by 2 bases, the J end by 4 bases, with 18 bases between. CDR3 nucleotide sequence: TGTGCCAGCAGTTTACCCCTACTAAGCTCAATGTACAATGAGCAGTTCTTC. The encoded protein is CASSLPLLSSMYNEQFF.

This clonotype was observed at least ten times. This chain links TRBV5-1 with TRBJ2-1; 9 bases map to TRBD2. Germline assignment: CDR1 SGHRS and CDR2 YFSETQ. With 5 bases clipped from V and 5 bases from J, the junction kept 8 bases outside the gene matches. The CDR3 sequence is 15 residues long. For the CDR3, the DNA is TGCGCCAGCAGTCTTCTAGCGGGGACCGACAATGAGCAGTTCTTC. This codes for CASSLLAGTDNEQFF.

The V gene is TRBV2, the J gene TRBJ2-7, with 12 bases lining up with TRBD2. J lost 2 bases, V lost 5 bases, and 13 bases had no gene match. This CDR3 has 18 residues. Per germline, CDR1 SNHLY and CDR2 FYNNEI. For the CDR3, the DNA is TGTGCCAGCAGTCGGACTAGCGGGACACTTCACCTAACCTACGAGCAGTACTTC. Translating gives CASSRTSGTLHLTYEQYF.

This clonotype was detected a few times. This chain connects TRBV5-1 to TRBJ2-1; 7 nucleotides line up with TRBD2. Germline values: CDR1 SGHRS, CDR2 YFSETQ. CDR3 length: 16 residues. The ends lost 1 base at V and 8 bases at J; junction bases unmatched: 12. The CDR3: CASSLWEGLFSDEQFF. CDR3 bases: TGCGCCAGCAGCTTGTGGGAGGGCCTATTTTCAGATGAGCAGTTCTTC.

This clonotype was recorded many times. V usage is TRBV29-1 and J usage is TRBJ2-7, with TRBD1 matching over 9 bases. The CDR3 totals 13 residues. Germline trimming cut 3 bases from V and 3 bases from J; bases unmatched to any gene: 3. CDR1 and CDR2 (germline): SQVTM, ANQGSEA. The DNA for the CDR3 is TGCAGCGTTGAGGGGACAGGGAACTACGAGCAGTACTTC. Its protein is CSVEGTGNYEQYF.